A single TCR beta chain is shown here with its context. Original handling: From reference gene primer amplification, estimates of nucleated cell counts were derived. TCRdb's copy holds only in-frame clones and misses some; the assay was immunoSEQ multiplex PCR. The DNA was the basis for D and trimming; V, J and clone size are from that table. The sample has about 310,000 clones; about 89% are singletons. This record belongs to a study of blood T cell repertoires in COVID-19. For the study at large: From the United States, Italy and Spain came samples of acute and convalescent COVID-19. The cDNA or gDNA used as material had been derived from T cells, B-cell-depleted T cells, or PBMCs.

CDR1 ENHRY and CDR2 SYGVKD come from the germline V gene. Trimming at V came to 3 bases and at J to 9 bases, leaving 11 bases not matched to a gene. This CDR3 is built from 15 residues. This clonotype was sampled from a woman aged 50 to 60 who had recovered from COVID-19. The chain uses TRBV10-3 and TRBJ2-3, with 8 nucleotides matching TRBD2. Sample: peripheral blood. In DNA form, the CDR3 reads TGTGCCATCAGTGAAAGCTTTCGCGGGAGGAGGACGCAGTATTTT. Encoded protein: CAISESFRGRRTQYF.